The 26 T cell receptor beta chains given below trace back to one sample, sequenced in a study of blood T cells in healthy people across ages. A sample-barcoded 5' primer and a J-beta primer mix were used in a second PCR of roughly 6 to 12 cycles. TCRdb itself ran the 5' RACE reads through MiXCR, one entry per CDR3 protein. The top ten hold roughly 2% of the sample, which has 2 million or so distinct CDR3 sequences, roughly 52% seen once. Sequencing was done on a sample of blood. The receptor set was obtained from a woman between 40 and 50 years old in good health.

The V call is TRBV20-1, the J call TRBJ2-1; maybe TRBD2 (5 bases). Trimming pared 3 bases from V and 5 bases from J, leaving 17 bases between. This CDR3 is built from 15 residues. CDR1 DFQATT and CDR2 SNEGSKA come from the germline V gene (reference sequence). CDR3 loop: CSARQTGRGHNEQFF. Here the CDR3 DNA reads TGCAGTGCTAGGCAAACCGGCAGAGGGCACAATGAGCAGTTCTTC.

This clonotype came up a few times. The chain couples TRBV7-2 to TRBJ1-4; D uncertain. Germline-derived CDR1 and CDR2 are SGHTA and FQGNSA. This CDR3 region has 14 residues. Between the trimmed V and J ends, which lost 3 bases and 4 bases, there was a span of 9 bases. CDR3 nucleotide sequence: TGTGCCAGCAGCTTGAGCAGCGATAATGAAAAACTGTTTTTT. Amino acid sequence: CASSLSSDNEKLFF.

This chain links TRBV12-3 or TRBV12-4 with TRBJ1-1, with TRBD1 matching over 7 bases. V lost 5 bases and J lost 7; bases outside the gene matches: 4. The length of the CDR3 is 12 residues. The CDR3 sequence: CASSQGGVEAFF. The CDR3 bases are TGTGCCAGCAGTCAGGGGGGGGTTGAAGCTTTCTTT.

This rearrangement joins TRBV10-3 to TRBJ2-4; 7 bases fit TRBD2. The CDR3 consists of 13 residues. The germline V gene encodes CDR1 ENHRY and CDR2 SYGVKD. V lost 4 bases to trimming and J lost 13 bases; unmatched junction nucleotides: 10. The CDR3 here is CAISGPRAGEQYF. DNA of the CDR3: TGTGCCATCAGTGGACCCCGGGCGGGGGAGCAGTACTTC.

The rearrangement uses TRBV20-1 and TRBJ2-6, with 10 bases lining up with TRBD1. V trimming: 6 bases; J trimming: 1 base; junction bases outside the gene matches: 6. The CDR3 has 16 residues. CDR1 and CDR2 from the germline V gene are DFQATT and SNEGSKA (reference sequence). The CDR3 sequence is CSAPGQGLSGANVLTF. The CDR3 coding sequence is TGCAGTGCGCCGGGACAGGGGCTTTCTGGGGCCAACGTCCTGACTTTC.

Concerning this clonotype itself: With a much larger clone just one base away, this may be a read error. The genes are TRBV4-3 and TRBJ2-7, with D maybe TRBD2 (5 bases). V was pared by 0 bases and J by 0 bases, with 6 bases between. The CDR3 runs to 14 residues. The germline gives CDR1 LGHNA, CDR2 YSLEER. CDR3 residues: CASSQDEGSYEQYF. The DNA of the CDR3 is TGCGCCAGCAGCCAAGACGAGGGCTCCTACGAGCAGTACTTC.

This clonotype occurred a few times. J is TRBJ2-7 and V is TRBV6-5; D not certain. The ends were cut back, 6 bases at V and 3 bases at J, with 15 bases in the middle. The CDR3 totals 14 residues. Germline V gene sequence: CDR1 MNHEY, CDR2 SVGAGI. The CDR3 DNA is TGTGCCAGCAGCTACAGCCCGCTAGGCTACGAGCAGTACTTC. It codes for CASSYSPLGYEQYF.

This rearrangement joins TRBV27 to TRBJ1-4; the D is unclear. CDR3 length: 13 residues. Trimming cost V 4 bases and J 5 bases, with 8 bases left between them. Germline V gene sequence: CDR1 MNHEY, CDR2 SMNVEV (reference sequence). CDR3 residues: CASSSRPNEKLFF. Here the CDR3 DNA reads TGTGCCAGCAGTTCGCGACCCAATGAAAAACTGTTTTTT. Full variable domain (remainder filled in from reference TRBV27 and TRBJ1-4): EAQVTQNPRYLITVTGKKLTVTCSQNMNHEYMSWYRQDPGLGLRQIYYSMNVEVTDKGDVPEGYKVSRKEKRNFPLILESPSPNQTSLYFCASSSRPNEKLFFGSGTQLSVL.

This clonotype was seen a handful of times. The chain combines TRBV15 with TRBJ2-1; weak D call: TRBD2 (5 bases). CDR1 and CDR2 (germline): LNHNV, YYDKDF (reference sequence). The CDR3 is 16 amino acids. Trimming removed 1 base at V and 0 bases at J, with 10 bases between. The DNA of the CDR3 is TGTGCCACCAGCAGAGTGAGGGAGAGCTCCTACAATGAGCAGTTCTTC. It codes for CATSRVRESSYNEQFF.

The rearrangement joins TRBV29-1 to TRBJ2-4; D ambiguous. V was trimmed by 0 bases and J by 1 base, leaving 1 base between them. Germline loops: CDR1 SQVTM, CDR2 ANQGSEA. The CDR3 is made up of 12 amino acids. CDR3 protein: CSVEEAKNIQYF. CDR3 DNA: TGCAGCGTTGAAGAGGCCAAAAACATTCAGTACTTC.

V gene TRBV7-9 combines with J gene TRBJ2-5; D is undetermined. Per germline, CDR1 SEHNR and CDR2 FQNEAQ (reference sequence). Deletions cut 3 bases from V and 0 bases from J, with 14 bases between. The CDR3 spans 16 residues. This chain's CDR3 is CASSLIPGRNQETQYF. CDR3 in DNA: TGTGCCAGCAGCTTGATCCCCGGGCGAAACCAAGAGACCCAGTACTTC.

This clonotype has only a few counts. The genes are TRBV15 and TRBJ2-5; no definite D call. Trimming took off 6 bases at V and 1 base at J, with 6 bases between the two ends. The CDR3 totals 12 residues. In germline, CDR1 is LNHNV, CDR2 YYDKDF (reference sequence). The CDR3 nucleotides read TGTGCCACCAGTCTCTTCCAAGAGACCCAGTACTTC. It is translated as CATSLFQETQYF.

The V call is TRBV6-6, the J call TRBJ2-7; D gene unclear. The V end was cut by 2 bases, the J end by 7 bases, with 12 bases between. The CDR3 spans 13 residues. CDR1 and CDR2 (germline): MNHNY, SVGAGI (reference sequence). The CDR3 region has the DNA TGTGCCAGCAGTTACCCTCCCGGTAATGAGCAGTACTTC. Amino acids: CASSYPPGNEQYF.

The chain links TRBV20-1 to TRBJ2-3, with 9 nucleotides matching TRBD1. There are 16 residues in the CDR3. V lost 3 bases, J lost 4 bases, and 11 bases stayed unmatched. Germline assignment: CDR1 DFQATT and CDR2 SNEGSKA (reference sequence). The CDR3 DNA reads TGCAGTGCTAGTGGGGGGACAGGGAAAGGGGCAGATACGCAGTATTTT. Translating gives CSASGGTGKGADTQYF.

The genes are TRBV6-5 and TRBJ2-7, with D possibly called TRBD1 or TRBD2 (6 bases each). Trimming took off 2 bases at V and 3 bases at J, with 17 bases between the two ends. The germline gives CDR1 MNHEY, CDR2 SVGAGI. This CDR3 has 16 residues. In nucleotides, the CDR3 is TGTGCCAGCAGTTACCTACAGGGAGGACCCCTCTACGAGCAGTACTTC. Translation: CASSYLQGGPLYEQYF.

This clonotype occurred a few times. The chain uses TRBV29-1 and TRBJ1-2; D is perhaps TRBD1 (5 bases). This CDR3 contains 13 residues. Germline V lookup: CDR1 SQVTM, CDR2 ANQGSEA. Trimming stripped 3 bases from V and 6 bases from J, with 14 bases between. CDR3 sequence reads: CSVEHQGRHGYTF. Here the CDR3 DNA reads TGCAGCGTTGAGCATCAGGGTCGACATGGCTACACCTTC.

The CDR3 sequence: CASRRFGTSGRGHEQYF. CDR3 bases: TGTGCCAGCAGGAGGTTTGGGACTAGCGGACGGGGGCACGAGCAGTACTTC. The chain employs TRBV6-2 or TRBV6-3 and TRBJ2-4; 11 nucleotides match TRBD2. The J call may be in error: the DNA end matches TRBJ2-7 better. Looked up from germline, CDR1 is MNHEY and CDR2 is SVGEGT. There are 17 residues in the CDR3.

Concerning this clonotype itself: Its ends do not fully match the called genes, so a read error is possible. The genes are TRBV27 and TRBJ2-7; D is ambiguous. The CDR3 contains 14 residues. In germline, CDR1 is MNHEY, CDR2 SMNVEV (reference sequence). CDR3 DNA: TGTGCCAGCAGCTTATCCCCGAGCTCCTACGAGCAGTACTTC. Amino acid sequence: CASSLSPSSYEQYF.

This chain connects TRBV6-5 to TRBJ1-2; D perhaps matches TRBD1 (6 bases). The germline gives CDR1 MNHEY, CDR2 SVGAGI. This CDR3 has 16 amino acids. Trimming removed 6 bases from V and 0 bases from J, with 17 bases in between. This chain's CDR3 is CASRSPTGTTNYGYTF. CDR3 bases: TGTGCCAGCAGGTCGCCGACCGGGACAACTAACTATGGCTACACCTTC.

The chain recombines TRBV12-3 or TRBV12-4 with TRBJ2-1, with unresolved D. This CDR3 spans 14 amino acids. Trimming left V 2 bases short and J 9 bases short, with 14 bases between. CDR3 bases: TGTGCCAGCAGTTTATTAGGCAGGTTTGGTGAGCAGTTCTTC. This codes for CASSLLGRFGEQFF.

V is TRBV7-2 and J is TRBJ2-3; possible D gene TRBD1, 7 bases. The CDR3 spans 15 residues. Trimming shortened V by 7 bases and J by 4 bases, and 18 bases separated the two germline ends. Germline V gives CDR1 SGHTA, CDR2 FQGNSA. For the CDR3, the DNA is TGTGCCAGCACCTCGTCAGGGGGGCCCCCAGATACGCAGTATTTT. It specifies CASTSSGGPPDTQYF.

The V and J genes are TRBV6-5 and TRBJ2-6; TRBD1 agrees at 9 bases. V lost 10 bases, J lost 1 base, and 14 bases stayed unmatched. CDR1 and CDR2 from the germline V gene are MNHEY and SVGAGI. This CDR3 spans 18 amino acids. CDR3 nucleotide sequence: TGTGCCACCACCGGTACCGGGACAGGGTATTCTGGGGCCAACGTCCTGACTTTC. Amino acid sequence: CATTGTGTGYSGANVLTF.

The chain employs TRBV6-2 or TRBV6-3 and TRBJ2-3; possibly TRBD2 for D (6 bases). The V end lost 3 bases, the J end lost 12 bases, and 13 bases lay between the germline ends. Germline values: CDR1 MNHEY, CDR2 SVGEGT. This CDR3 region has 12 residues. As DNA, the CDR3 is TGTGCCAGCAGTTATGGGGGGTCCCGCCAGTATTTT. As protein: CASSYGGSRQYF.

This rearrangement joins TRBV20-1 to TRBJ1-1; D is possibly TRBD1 (5 bases). V gave up 2 bases and J gave up 7 bases, with 23 bases separating them. CDR3 length: 16 amino acids. Germline values: CDR1 DFQATT, CDR2 SNEGSKA (reference sequence). This CDR3 reads CSARNPGTTSRNEAFF. In DNA form, the CDR3 reads TGCAGTGCTAGAAACCCCGGGACGACCAGTAGGAATGAAGCTTTCTTT.

The chain recombines TRBV9 with TRBJ2-5; D call uncertain. This CDR3 is 14 amino acids long. Trimming pared 2 bases from V and 11 bases from J, leaving 19 bases between. Looked up from germline, CDR1 is SGDLS and CDR2 is YYNGEE. CDR3 protein: CASSVLEAYNEQYF. The DNA for the CDR3 is TGTGCCAGCAGCGTCCTAGAGGCTTACAATGAGCAGTACTTC.

The chain couples TRBV9 to TRBJ1-2; 8 bases line up with TRBD1. The germline gives CDR1 SGDLS, CDR2 YYNGEE. The V and J ends lost 4 bases and 6 bases, in that order; junction bases with no gene match: 5. This CDR3 contains 13 residues. CDR3 loop: CASSSTTGDGYTF. CDR3 bases: TGTGCCAGCAGCTCAACGACAGGGGATGGCTACACCTTC.